A single sample is the source of the 30 T cell receptor beta chains below, sequenced in a study of cytomegalovirus exposure and HLA in healthy donors (dated by TCRdb to between 2016 and 2019). Receptor amplification or capture employed the immunoSEQ multiplex PCR assay. A mixture of 60 forward primers for TCR Vbeta segments and 13 reverse primers for TCR Jbeta segments was used in the multiplex PCR. The clones in this table, taken by TCRdb from immuneACCESS, are in-frame only. Not every clone is retained; where verified, under half of the shortfall comes from an unresolved V gene, and the cause of the rest is unknown. The sample table contains roughly 140,000 clones; only one count was recorded for around 79% of them. The ten largest clones capture about 3% of the sample. Sequencing input: PBMCs. These receptors all stem from a man aged 40-55 years in good health and CMV-seropositive.

V usage is TRBV27 and J usage is TRBJ1-2; 7 bases agree with TRBD1. This CDR3 is built from 16 residues. Germline V CDR1 and CDR2: MNHEY, SMNVEV (reference sequence). V gave up 1 base and J gave up 2 bases; unmatched junction bases: 7. CDR3 DNA sequence: TGTGCCAGCAGTTTATTCAAGGGGGCGAAGAACTATGGCTACACCTTC. It codes for CASSLFKGAKNYGYTF.

CDR3 region: CASTQRGDIGTGELFF. Here the CDR3 DNA reads TGTGCCAGCACTCAGCGGGGGGATATAGGGACCGGGGAGCTGTTTTTT. The chain joins TRBV27 to TRBJ2-2; the match to TRBD2 covers 9 bases. CDR3 length equals 16 residues. Germline CDR1 and CDR2: MNHEY and SMNVEV (reference sequence). V lost 7 bases to trimming and J lost 5 bases; unmatched junction nucleotides: 11.

The rearrangement uses TRBV15 and TRBJ2-7; D is perhaps TRBD2 (7 bases). V dropped 0 bases and J dropped 3 bases, with 18 bases sitting between them. The CDR3 sequence is 17 residues long. Germline CDR1 reads LNHNV; CDR2 reads YYDKDF (reference sequence). The chain's CDR3 is CATSRDRGSGNLYEQYF. The CDR3 DNA reads TGTGCCACCAGCAGAGATAGGGGGAGCGGGAACCTCTACGAGCAGTACTTC.

V usage is TRBV7-6 and J usage is TRBJ1-1; no clear D gene. The CDR3 runs to 15 residues. Trimming removed 5 bases at V and 1 base at J, with 14 bases between. Germline CDR1 is SGHVS and CDR2 is FNYEAQ. The CDR3: CASSQSGLRNTEAFF. The CDR3 region has the DNA TGTGCCAGCAGCCAGTCCGGACTCAGGAACACTGAAGCTTTCTTT. Supplemented by reference TRBV7-6 and TRBJ1-1, the full variable domain reads GAGVSQSPRYKVTKRGQDVALRCDPISGHVSLYWYRQALGQGPEFLTYFNYEAQQDKSGLPNDRFSAERPEGSISTLTIQRTEQRDSAMYRCASSQSGLRNTEAFFGQGTRLTVV.

Concerning this clone itself: Other nucleotide sequences from this sample produce the same CDR3. CDR3 in DNA: TGTGCCAGCAGCCCCTACACAGATACGCAGTATTTT. This encodes CASSPYTDTQYF. V and J are TRBV7-2 and TRBJ2-3; D remains unclear. Germline-derived CDR1 and CDR2 are SGHTA and FQGNSA. This CDR3 comprises 12 residues. Trimming left V 5 bases short and J 2 bases short, with 5 bases between.

The DNA for the CDR3 is TGTGCCAGCTCACCGACAGGGGGGCAAGAGACCCAGTACTTC. It is translated as CASSPTGGQETQYF. The V gene is TRBV18, the J gene TRBJ2-5; 9 bases map to TRBD1. CDR1 and CDR2 from the germline V gene are KGHSH and LQKENI. This CDR3 is built from 14 residues. The V segment lost 3 bases and the J segment 2 bases; nucleotides outside the gene matches: 1.

This chain links TRBV6-5 with TRBJ1-2; 8 positions agree with TRBD1. Germline V gives CDR1 MNHEY, CDR2 SVGAGI. The CDR3 consists of 16 residues. The V and J ends lost 3 bases and 4 bases, in that order; junction bases with no gene match: 10. This CDR3 is CASSYGGQGVTYGYTF. CDR3 nucleotide sequence: TGTGCCAGCAGTTATGGTGGACAGGGCGTAACCTATGGCTACACCTTC.

The V call is TRBV9, the J call TRBJ1-1; TRBD1 matches at 12 bases. There are 16 residues in the CDR3. Per the germline V gene, CDR1 is SGDLS and CDR2 is YYNGEE. Losses at the gene ends were 2 bases for V and 1 base for J; bases not matched to a gene: 3. This chain's CDR3 is CASSVGTGGKNTEAFF. The CDR3 bases are TGTGCCAGCAGCGTCGGGACAGGGGGCAAGAACACTGAAGCTTTCTTT.

This chain connects TRBV19 to TRBJ2-7; a possible D gene is TRBD1 (7 bases). The CDR3 totals 13 residues. V was trimmed by 8 bases and J by 5 bases, leaving 16 bases between them. Germline V gene data show CDR1 as LNHDA and CDR2 as SQIVND (reference sequence). The CDR3 coding sequence is TGTGCCAGTTCTGAGACAGGGAGGCACGAGCAGTACTTC. Translating it yields CASSETGRHEQYF.

The chain carries TRBV7-6 and TRBJ1-4; 7 nucleotides match TRBD1. The CDR3 sequence is 17 residues long. The ends lost 5 bases at V and 0 bases at J; junction bases unmatched: 9. Germline V CDR1 and CDR2: SGHVS, FNYEAQ. The DNA for the CDR3 is TGTGCCAGCAGCGCCCGGGACAGACTCTCAACTAATGAAAAACTGTTTTTT. It specifies CASSARDRLSTNEKLFF.

The gene calls are TRBV7-3 and TRBJ2-6; D is unresolved. This CDR3 comprises 15 residues. Germline lookup yields CDR1 SGHTA and CDR2 FQGTGA. V lost 2 bases and J lost 0, with 5 bases in between. The CDR3 nucleotides are TGTGCCAGCAGCTTACTCTCCTCTGGGGCCAACGTCCTGACTTTC. As protein: CASSLLSSGANVLTF. The full variable domain, its missing parts supplied by reference TRBV7-3 and TRBJ2-6, is GAGVSQTPSNKVTEKGKYVELRCDPISGHTALYWYRQSLGQGPEFLIYFQGTGAADDSGLPNDRFFAVRPEGSVSTLKIQRTERGDSAVYLCASSLLSSGANVLTFGAGSRLTVL.

The J gene is TRBJ2-2, the V gene TRBV6-5; weak D call: TRBD1 (6 bases). The CDR3 runs to 15 residues. CDR1 MNHEY and CDR2 SVGAGI come from the germline V gene. V was shortened by 6 bases and J by 0 bases, with 11 bases between the two germline ends. In DNA form, the CDR3 reads TGTGCCAGCAGCCGAGGGACACCGAACACCGGGGAGCTGTTTTTT. Translated: CASSRGTPNTGELFF.

The V call is TRBV5-4, the J call TRBJ2-3, with 9 bases that match TRBD2. The CDR3 loop spans 17 amino acids. J gave up 4 bases and V 4 bases, and 13 bases lay outside the gene matches. From germline, CDR1 is SGHNT and CDR2 YYREEE (reference sequence). In DNA form, the CDR3 reads TGTGCCAGCAGCGAAAAGGAGGTTAGCGGGAGTCCAGATACGCAGTATTTT. Protein sequence: CASSEKEVSGSPDTQYF.

The V call is TRBV18, the J call TRBJ1-5, with 8 nucleotides matching TRBD1. The CDR3 consists of 17 residues. CDR1 KGHSH and CDR2 LQKENI come from the germline V gene. The J segment lost 0 bases and the V segment lost 4 bases, leaving 8 bases of the junction unmatched. The CDR3 spells CASSQDRGLLSNQPQHF. The DNA for the CDR3 is TGTGCCAGCTCACAAGACAGGGGCCTCCTTAGCAATCAGCCCCAGCATTTT.

This chain uses TRBV19 with TRBJ1-1; possible D gene TRBD1, 5 bases. The CDR3 is 16 residues long. CDR1 is LNHDA, CDR2 SQIVND, per germline (reference sequence). V was trimmed by 5 bases and J by 2 bases, leaving 18 bases between them. CDR3 sequence reads: CASSSVGGGFNTEAFF. DNA for the CDR3: TGTGCCAGTAGTTCAGTTGGTGGGGGGTTTAACACTGAAGCTTTCTTT.

This clone came up once. This chain connects TRBV4-2 to TRBJ1-6; D may be TRBD1 (5 bases). The V gene lost 0 bases and the J gene lost 0 bases, with 6 bases spanning the gap. The length of the CDR3 is 16 residues. Germline V lookup: CDR1 LGHNA, CDR2 YNFKEQ. The CDR3 protein is CASSQDRVSYNSPLHF. CDR3 bases: TGTGCCAGCAGCCAAGACAGGGTCTCCTATAATTCACCCCTCCACTTT.

The V and J genes are TRBV5-1 and TRBJ2-1; D is perhaps TRBD2 (5 bases). The ends were cut back, 0 bases at V and 10 bases at J, with 14 bases in the middle. CDR3 length: 14 residues. CDR1 is SGHRS and CDR2 is YFSETQ in the germline V gene. The CDR3: CASSLELGTNEQFF. DNA of the CDR3: TGCGCCAGCAGCTTGGAACTAGGAACGAACGAGCAGTTCTTC.

V is TRBV6-5 and J is TRBJ2-1; 16 nucleotides agree with TRBD2. With V trimmed by 2 bases and J by 16 bases, 5 bases remained unmatched. The CDR3 sequence is 14 residues long. Germline V gives CDR1 MNHEY, CDR2 SVGAGI. CDR3 bases: TGTGCCAGCAGTTACAGGGGACTAGCGGGAGGGGAATTCTTC. Its translation: CASSYRGLAGGEFF.

The chain joins TRBV10-2 to TRBJ2-5; 7 bases fit TRBD2. The CDR3 has 14 residues. CDR1 and CDR2 (germline): WSHSY, SAAADI. V lost 4 bases to trimming and J lost 11 bases; unmatched junction nucleotides: 13. The CDR3, as DNA: TGCGCCAGCAGTGTTTACGTGGGGAGGGAAGAGCAGTACTTC. Its translation is CASSVYVGREEQYF.

The V and J genes are TRBV4-3 and TRBJ1-4; D remains ambiguous. With 1 base removed from V and 7 bases from J, the gap between germline ends came to 10 bases. The CDR3 covers 14 residues. CDR1 is LGHNA and CDR2 is YSLEER in the germline V gene. CDR3 DNA: TGCGCCAGCAGCCAAGCGGTGTTCGGTGAAAAACTGTTTTTT. It encodes CASSQAVFGEKLFF.

The chain links TRBV4-2 to TRBJ2-7, with D maybe TRBD1 (6 bases). V was pared by 4 bases and J by 0 bases, with 10 bases between. Germline V gives CDR1 LGHNA, CDR2 YNFKEQ. The CDR3 is 14 amino acids. The CDR3 sequence is CASSPSRGSYEQYF. The CDR3 bases are TGTGCCAGCAGCCCATCCAGGGGCTCCTACGAGCAGTACTTC.

This clone was seen only once. The chain joins TRBV6-5 to TRBJ2-7, with TRBD1 matching over 7 bases. Germline assignment: CDR1 MNHEY and CDR2 SVGAGI. The J segment lost 2 bases and the V segment lost 6 bases, leaving 10 bases of the junction unmatched. CDR3 size: 15 residues. The CDR3: CASRKGTADTYEQYF. The CDR3 DNA is TGTGCCAGCAGGAAAGGGACAGCGGACACCTACGAGCAGTACTTC.

The chain carries TRBV6-5 and TRBJ1-1; the match to TRBD1 covers 9 bases. The V and J ends lost 2 bases and 4 bases, in that order; junction bases with no gene match: 2. The germline gives CDR1 MNHEY, CDR2 SVGAGI. The CDR3 has 14 residues. CDR3: CASSYDRGFTEAFF. The CDR3 bases are TGTGCCAGCAGTTACGACAGGGGGTTCACTGAAGCTTTCTTT.

The J gene is TRBJ1-5, the V gene TRBV5-5; D not resolved. CDR1 SGHKS and CDR2 YYEKEE come from the germline V gene (reference sequence). The CDR3 is 14 residues long. V dropped 0 bases and J dropped 0 bases, with 4 bases sitting between them. CDR3 residues: CASSLGSSNQPQHF. The CDR3 DNA reads as TGTGCCAGCAGCTTGGGCAGTAGCAATCAGCCCCAGCATTTT. Looking up the rest from reference TRBV5-5 and TRBJ1-5 gives the full variable domain: DAGVTQSPTHLIKTRGQQVTLRCSPISGHKSVSWYQQVLGQGPQFIFQYYEKEERGRGNFPDRFSARQFPNYSSELNVNALLLGDSALYLCASSLGSSNQPQHFGDGTRLSIL.

The V call is TRBV10-3, the J call TRBJ2-5; a weak D match, TRBD1 (6 bases). The V gene lost 5 bases and the J gene lost 1 base, with 11 bases spanning the gap. CDR1 ENHRY and CDR2 SYGVKD come from the germline V gene. CDR3 length: 14 amino acids. The CDR3 loop reads CAISLTGSQETQYF. CDR3 nucleotide sequence: TGTGCCATCAGTTTAACAGGGTCCCAAGAGACCCAGTACTTC.

CDR3 in amino acids: CASSSSPPQSSEQYF. The CDR3 region has the DNA TGTGCCAGCAGTTCCTCCCCCCCACAGTCGAGCGAGCAGTACTTC. The J gene is TRBJ2-7, the V gene TRBV28, with no clear D. The CDR3 has 15 residues. Germline V CDR1 and CDR2: MDHEN, SYDVKM. V was pared by 4 bases and J by 6 bases, with 19 bases between.

This clone was detected a few times. V is TRBV18 and J is TRBJ2-7; D remains unclear. V was clipped by 2 bases and J by 2 bases, with 7 bases between them. The CDR3 totals 13 residues. In germline, CDR1 is KGHSH, CDR2 LQKENI. The CDR3 DNA is TGTGCCAGCTCACCAGGGCCTACCTACGAGCAGTACTTC. Translation: CASSPGPTYEQYF.

This chain joins TRBV14 and TRBJ2-3; D is uncertain. The CDR3 is 16 residues long. CDR1 and CDR2 (germline): SGHDN, FVKESK. Trimming pared 3 bases from V and 0 bases from J, leaving 13 bases between. The CDR3 nucleotides read TGTGCCAGCAGCCACCGTTGGCGGTCTAGCACAGATACGCAGTATTTT. Translation: CASSHRWRSSTDTQYF.

The CDR3 loop reads CAWSRDSFAGELFF. CDR3 sequence (DNA): TGTGCCTGGAGTCGGGACAGCTTCGCCGGGGAGCTGTTTTTT. The J gene is TRBJ2-2, the V gene TRBV30, with 7 bases matching TRBD1. J was trimmed by 6 bases and V by 2 bases; bases with no gene match: 6. In germline, CDR1 is GTSNPN, CDR2 SVGIG (reference sequence). This CDR3 is 14 amino acids long.

This clone has a handful of counts. The V gene is TRBV19, the J gene TRBJ2-7, with D possibly matching TRBD1 (5 bases). Germline V gene data show CDR1 as LNHDA and CDR2 as SQIVND (reference sequence). There are 14 residues in the CDR3. V shed 3 bases and J shed 5 bases, with 14 bases lying between them. The CDR3: CASSILGAKDEQYF. The CDR3 DNA sequence: TGTGCCAGTAGTATTTTAGGGGCTAAGGACGAGCAGTACTTC.